This T cell receptor (beta chain) came from a study of cytomegalovirus exposure and HLA in healthy donors. The PCR used 60 Vbeta and 13 Jbeta primers. Sequenced by immunoSEQ multiplex PCR; TCRdb stores in-frame clones only, minus some. The repertoire includes approximately 150,000 clones, roughly 80% of them detected once, and 2.5% to 3.5% sits in the top ten. This clone has only one observation. The sample comprised PBMCs. The TCR comes from a woman in her 30s in good health and CMV-seronegative.

CDR3 in amino acids: CASRSGQLINEQFF. CDR3 nucleotide sequence: TGCGCCAGCAGGTCAGGACAACTGATCAATGAGCAGTTCTTC. The rearrangement links TRBV5-1 to TRBJ2-1, with D tentatively TRBD1 (5 bases). V was pared by 5 bases and J by 6 bases, with 15 bases between. CDR3 length: 14 amino acids. The germline CDR1 and CDR2 sequences are SGHRS and YFSETQ.